Each of the 20 T cell receptor beta chains below was sequenced from the same sample in a study of long-term antiretroviral therapy in people with HIV. Version v3.0 of the immunoSEQ assay was performed at survey level. Clones were read by immunoSEQ multiplex PCR, and TCRdb kept only the in-frame ones, dropping some. The repertoire includes some 12,000 clones, 82% of them detected once, and 15% to 20% sits in the top ten. The sequencing here drew on unsorted PBMCs, taken 8 to 8.5 years after starting antiretroviral therapy. These receptors originate from a man aged 50-59 years with HIV.

This clone was found once. V usage is TRBV11-2 and J usage is TRBJ1-1; possible D gene TRBD1, 5 bases. V lost 1 base to trimming and J lost 1 base, with 7 bases between them. Germline V lookup: CDR1 SGHAT, CDR2 FQNNGV. The CDR3 totals 14 residues. The CDR3 nucleotides read TGTGCCAGCAGCTTAGTGAGGGGGAACACTGAAGCTTTCTTT. Translated, it gives CASSLVRGNTEAFF.

This clone showed up just once. The rearrangement joins TRBV28 to TRBJ1-1; D is unresolved. Trimming stripped 7 bases from V and 4 bases from J, with 16 bases between. This CDR3 has 14 amino acids. Per the germline V gene, CDR1 is MDHEN and CDR2 is SYDVKM. The CDR3 sequence is CASTLLPGSTEAFF. The CDR3 bases are TGTGCCAGCACCCTCCTCCCGGGGAGCACTGAAGCTTTCTTT. The entire variable domain, with the rest obtained from reference TRBV28 and TRBJ1-1, is as follows: DVKVTQSSRYLVKRTGEKVFLECVQDMDHENMFWYRQDPGLGLRLIYFSYDVKMKEKGDIPEGYSVSREKKERFSLILESASTNQTSMYLCASTLLPGSTEAFFGQGTRLTVV.

The CDR3 region has the DNA TGTGCCAGCAGCCCAGGGGCAGCGAGCACAGATACGCAGTATTTT. Amino acid sequence: CASSPGAASTDTQYF. This sequence joins TRBV9 and TRBJ2-3; D is possibly TRBD1 (6 bases). The CDR3 covers 15 residues. V was cut by 4 bases and J by 0 bases, with 12 bases left in between. Germline V CDR1 and CDR2: SGDLS, YYNGEE.

The V gene is TRBV13, the J gene TRBJ2-1; 12 bases are a match to TRBD2. The V gene end was trimmed by 5 bases and the J gene end by 6 bases; junction bases not matched to a gene: 5. Germline V lookup: CDR1 PRHDT, CDR2 FYEKMQ (reference sequence). This CDR3 is built from 15 residues. The CDR3 sequence is CASSPGLAGTNEQFF. DNA of the CDR3: TGTGCCAGCAGCCCCGGACTAGCGGGAACCAATGAGCAGTTCTTC.

The chain links TRBV4-1 to TRBJ1-4, with 9 bases fitting TRBD1. The CDR3 extends over 19 amino acids. The J segment lost 6 bases and the V segment lost 0 bases, leaving 14 bases of the junction unmatched. From germline, CDR1 is MGHRA and CDR2 YSYEKL. The CDR3 loop is CASSQEFRVGQGYDEKLFF. CDR3 sequence (DNA): TGCGCCAGCAGCCAAGAGTTTCGAGTGGGACAGGGATACGATGAAAAACTGTTTTTT.

The genes are TRBV5-6 and TRBJ2-7, with 7 bases lining up with TRBD1. Germline V CDR1 and CDR2: SGHDT, YYEEEE. V trimming: 4 bases; J trimming: 2 bases; junction bases outside the gene matches: 12. The length of the CDR3 is 16 residues. CDR3 residues: CASSLRQGRNPYEQYF. The CDR3, as DNA: TGTGCCAGCAGCCTGCGACAGGGCCGTAACCCCTACGAGCAGTACTTC.

This chain links TRBV27 with TRBJ2-3; 9 nucleotides align to TRBD2. Germline V gene sequence: CDR1 MNHEY, CDR2 SMNVEV (reference sequence). The CDR3 has 15 amino acids. V lost 5 bases to trimming and J lost 2 bases; unmatched junction nucleotides: 5. CDR3 sequence: CASSLSGGFTDTQYF. In DNA form, the CDR3 reads TGTGCCAGCAGTCTTAGCGGGGGATTCACAGATACGCAGTATTTT.

The gene calls are TRBV6-5 and TRBJ2-7; D may be TRBD2 (5 bases). Trimming left V 7 bases short and J 3 bases short, with 7 bases between. This CDR3 spans 11 amino acids. The germline CDR1 and CDR2 sequences are MNHEY and SVGAGI. This CDR3 is CASIEGYEQYF. The CDR3 DNA follows: TGTGCCAGCATCGAGGGCTACGAGCAGTACTTC.

This chain uses TRBV2 with TRBJ2-7; 10 nucleotides line up with TRBD2. The J segment lost 0 bases and the V segment lost 7 bases, leaving 9 bases of the junction unmatched. From germline, CDR1 is SNHLY and CDR2 FYNNEI. The CDR3 is made up of 16 amino acids. CDR3 sequence: CASTQPGTSASYEQYF. The CDR3 DNA reads as TGTGCCAGCACCCAACCCGGGACTAGCGCCTCCTACGAGCAGTACTTC.

The chain couples TRBV15 to TRBJ2-2, with D maybe TRBD2 (5 bases). V was shortened by 3 bases and J by 6 bases, with 8 bases between the two germline ends. Germline CDR1 LNHNV, CDR2 YYDKDF (reference sequence). CDR3 length equals 13 residues. CDR3 sequence: CATSSLASGELFF. In DNA form, the CDR3 reads TGTGCCACCAGCAGCCTAGCCTCCGGGGAGCTGTTTTTT.

V is TRBV7-8 and J is TRBJ1-1; perhaps TRBD1 as D (6 bases). The CDR3 extends over 18 amino acids. Germline V CDR1 and CDR2: SGHVS, FQNEAQ. Between the trimmed V and J ends, which lost 2 bases and 1 base, there was a span of 20 bases. CDR3 bases: TGTGCCAGCAGCTTATTTCCAGGGGCAGGGAGGAAGAACACTGAAGCTTTCTTT. This translates into CASSLFPGAGRKNTEAFF.

The V gene is TRBV7-9, the J gene TRBJ1-4, with 7 bases fitting TRBD1. This CDR3 comprises 17 residues. Germline assignment: CDR1 SEHNR and CDR2 FQNEAQ (reference sequence). With V trimmed by 2 bases and J by 0 bases, 6 bases remained unmatched. The CDR3 sequence is CASSLTTGVATNEKLFF. CDR3 in DNA: TGTGCCAGCAGCTTAACCACAGGGGTTGCAACTAATGAAAAACTGTTTTTT.

This chain joins TRBV5-4 and TRBJ1-6, with 12 bases identical to TRBD1. This CDR3 contains 17 residues. V dropped 4 bases and J dropped 5; count of bases not matched to a gene: 7. Germline V gene data show CDR1 as SGHNT and CDR2 as YYREEE (reference sequence). DNA for the CDR3: TGTGCCAGCAGCGGAGGGACAGGGGGCGAGAATAATTCACCCCTCCACTTT. Translation gives CASSGGTGGENNSPLHF. The entire variable domain, with the rest obtained from reference TRBV5-4 and TRBJ1-6, is as follows: ETGVTQSPTHLIKTRGQQVTLRCSSQSGHNTVSWYQQALGQGPQFIFQYYREEENGRGNFPPRFSGLQFPNYSSELNVNALELDDSALYLCASSGGTGGENNSPLHFGNGTRLTVT.

The chain recombines TRBV27 with TRBJ1-2; no reliable D call. The CDR3 has 14 amino acids. Germline V gives CDR1 MNHEY, CDR2 SMNVEV (reference sequence). V dropped 5 bases and J dropped 0 bases, with 10 bases sitting between them. In DNA, the CDR3 is TGTGCCAGCAGTCTGACCGGTACTAACTATGGCTACACCTTC. Translation gives CASSLTGTNYGYTF.

The V and J genes are TRBV5-5 and TRBJ1-1; 7 bases are a match to TRBD1. Germline CDR1 reads SGHKS; CDR2 reads YYEKEE (reference sequence). This CDR3 region has 14 residues. Germline trimming cut 2 bases from V and 3 bases from J; bases unmatched to any gene: 4. The CDR3 DNA reads as TGTGCCAGCAGCTTATGGGACAGTGACACTGAAGCTTTCTTT. This sequence encodes CASSLWDSDTEAFF.

The chain joins TRBV6-1 to TRBJ1-2, with D possibly being TRBD1 (6 bases). Germline CDR1 and CDR2: MNHNS and SASEGT. The ends were cut back, 2 bases at V and 3 bases at J, with 10 bases in the middle. The length of the CDR3 is 14 residues. The DNA of the CDR3 is TGTGCCAGCAGTGAACAGGGGCCCTACTATGGCTACACCTTC. Its translation is CASSEQGPYYGYTF.

The rearrangement joins TRBV6-5 to TRBJ2-1, with D possibly TRBD1 on 6 matching bases. Germline loops: CDR1 MNHEY, CDR2 SVGAGI. Trimming took off 4 bases at V and 0 bases at J, with 10 bases between the two ends. The CDR3 has 15 amino acids. The CDR3 DNA follows: TGTGCCAGCAGTTCAGGGGATAGCTCCTACAATGAGCAGTTCTTC. Its protein is CASSSGDSSYNEQFF.

The count of this clone is one. This rearrangement joins TRBV5-1 to TRBJ1-1; D is ambiguous. The CDR3 sequence is 13 residues long. The V end was cut by 0 bases, the J end by 2 bases, with 5 bases between. The germline V gene encodes CDR1 SGHRS and CDR2 YFSETQ. CDR3 residues: CASSLVLNTEAFF. CDR3 nucleotides: TGCGCCAGCAGCTTGGTTCTCAACACTGAAGCTTTCTTT. Full variable domain (remainder filled in from reference TRBV5-1 and TRBJ1-1): KAGVTQTPRYLIKTRGQQVTLSCSPISGHRSVSWYQQTPGQGLQFLFEYFSETQRNKGNFPGRFSGRQFSNSRSEMNVSTLELGDSALYLCASSLVLNTEAFFGQGTRLTVV.

This chain joins TRBV5-6 and TRBJ2-7; D is possibly TRBD1 (6 bases). The CDR3 spans 14 residues. The V gene's germline CDR1 is SGHDT and CDR2 YYEEEE. With 2 bases removed from V and 1 base from J, the gap between germline ends came to 10 bases. The DNA for the CDR3 is TGTGCCAGCAGCTTCCGGGACACGTCCTACGAGCAGTACTTC. This gives the protein CASSFRDTSYEQYF.

The chain employs TRBV6-1 and TRBJ2-3; 13 bases align to TRBD2. The ends lost 6 bases at V and 7 bases at J; junction bases unmatched: 7. CDR3 length: 15 amino acids. The V gene's germline CDR1 is MNHNS and CDR2 SASEGT. CDR3: CASRILAGGPYTQYF. In DNA form, the CDR3 reads TGTGCCAGCAGGATACTAGCGGGGGGGCCGTATACGCAGTATTTT.